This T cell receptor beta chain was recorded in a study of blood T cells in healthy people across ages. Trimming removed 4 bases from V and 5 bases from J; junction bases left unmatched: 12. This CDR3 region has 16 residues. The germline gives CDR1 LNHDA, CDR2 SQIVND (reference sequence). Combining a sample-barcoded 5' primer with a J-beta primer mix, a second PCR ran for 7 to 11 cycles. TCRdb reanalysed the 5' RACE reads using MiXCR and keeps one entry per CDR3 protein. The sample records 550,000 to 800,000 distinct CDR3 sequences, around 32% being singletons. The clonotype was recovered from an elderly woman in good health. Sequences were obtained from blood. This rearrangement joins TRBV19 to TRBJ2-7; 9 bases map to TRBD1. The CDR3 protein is CASSKTPGTGGNEQYF. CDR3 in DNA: TGTGCCAGTAGTAAAACCCCCGGCACAGGGGGCAACGAGCAGTACTTC.